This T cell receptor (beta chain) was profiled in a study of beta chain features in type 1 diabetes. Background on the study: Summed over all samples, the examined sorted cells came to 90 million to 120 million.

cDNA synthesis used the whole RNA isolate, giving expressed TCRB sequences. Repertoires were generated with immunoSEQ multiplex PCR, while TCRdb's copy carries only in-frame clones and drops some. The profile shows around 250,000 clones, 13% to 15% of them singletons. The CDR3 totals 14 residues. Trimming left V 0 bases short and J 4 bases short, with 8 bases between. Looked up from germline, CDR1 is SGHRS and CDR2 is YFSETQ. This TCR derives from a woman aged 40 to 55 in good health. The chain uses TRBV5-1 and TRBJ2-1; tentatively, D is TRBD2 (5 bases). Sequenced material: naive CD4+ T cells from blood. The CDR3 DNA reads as TGCGCCAGCAGCTTGGCCGGACTGTACAATGAGCAGTTCTTC. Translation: CASSLAGLYNEQFF.